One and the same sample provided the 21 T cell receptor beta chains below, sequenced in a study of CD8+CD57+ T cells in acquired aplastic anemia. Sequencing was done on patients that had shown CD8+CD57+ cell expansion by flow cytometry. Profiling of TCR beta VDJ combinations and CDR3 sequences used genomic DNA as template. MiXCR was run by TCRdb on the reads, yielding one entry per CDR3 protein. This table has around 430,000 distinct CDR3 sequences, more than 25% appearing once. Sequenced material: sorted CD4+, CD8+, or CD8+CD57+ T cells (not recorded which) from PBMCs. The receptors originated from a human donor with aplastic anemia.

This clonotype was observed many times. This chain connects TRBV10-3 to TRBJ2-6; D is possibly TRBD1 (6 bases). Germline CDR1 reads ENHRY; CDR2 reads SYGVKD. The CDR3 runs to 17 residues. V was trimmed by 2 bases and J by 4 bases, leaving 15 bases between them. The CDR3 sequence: CAISEQDNRDGANVLTF. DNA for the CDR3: TGTGCCATCAGTGAGCAAGATAACAGGGACGGGGCCAACGTCCTGACTTTC.

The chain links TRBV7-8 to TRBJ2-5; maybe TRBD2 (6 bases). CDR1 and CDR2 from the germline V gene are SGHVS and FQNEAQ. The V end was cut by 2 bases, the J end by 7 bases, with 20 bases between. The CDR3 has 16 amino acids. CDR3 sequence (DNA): TGTGCCAGCAGCTTATTTGGACGGGAGCAGGTTCGGACCCAGTACTTC. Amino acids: CASSLFGREQVRTQYF.

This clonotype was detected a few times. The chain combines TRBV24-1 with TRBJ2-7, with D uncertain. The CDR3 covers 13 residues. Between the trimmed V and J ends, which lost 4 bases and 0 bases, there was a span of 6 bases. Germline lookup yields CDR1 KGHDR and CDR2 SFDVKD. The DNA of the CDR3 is TGTGCCACCAGTGACCTAGGCTCCTACGAGCAGTACTTC. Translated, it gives CATSDLGSYEQYF.

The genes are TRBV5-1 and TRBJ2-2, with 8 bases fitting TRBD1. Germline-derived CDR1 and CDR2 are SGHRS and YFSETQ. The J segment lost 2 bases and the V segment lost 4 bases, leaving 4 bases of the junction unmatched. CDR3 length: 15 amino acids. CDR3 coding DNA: TGCGCCAGCAGCGCCGGACAGGGAAACACCGGGGAGCTGTTTTTT. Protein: CASSAGQGNTGELFF.

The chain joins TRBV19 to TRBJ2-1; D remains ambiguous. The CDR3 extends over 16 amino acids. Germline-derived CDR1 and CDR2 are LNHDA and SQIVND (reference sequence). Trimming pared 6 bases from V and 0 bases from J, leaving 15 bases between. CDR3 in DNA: TGTGCCAGTAGCGTCAACCCACTGACCTCCTACAATGAGCAGTTCTTC. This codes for CASSVNPLTSYNEQFF. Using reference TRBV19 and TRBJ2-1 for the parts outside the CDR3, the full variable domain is DGGITQSPKYLFRKEGQNVTLSCEQNLNHDAMYWYRQDPGQGLRLIYYSQIVNDFQKGDIAEGYSVSREKKESFPLTVTSAQKNPTAFYLCASSVNPLTSYNEQFFGPGTRLTVL.

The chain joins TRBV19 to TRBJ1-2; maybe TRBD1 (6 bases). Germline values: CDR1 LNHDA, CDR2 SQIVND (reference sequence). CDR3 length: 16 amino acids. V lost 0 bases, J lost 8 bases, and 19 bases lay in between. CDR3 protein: CASSIDGGSVGDGYTF. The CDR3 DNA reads TGTGCCAGTAGTATAGATGGGGGCAGCGTGGGGGACGGCTACACCTTC.

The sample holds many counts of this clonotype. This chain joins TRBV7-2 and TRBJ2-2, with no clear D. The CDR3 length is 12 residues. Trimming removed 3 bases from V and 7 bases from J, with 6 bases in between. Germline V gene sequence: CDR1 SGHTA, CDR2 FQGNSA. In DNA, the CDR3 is TGTGCCAGCAGCTTGCTGGGCGGGGAGCTGTTTTTT. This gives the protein CASSLLGGELFF.

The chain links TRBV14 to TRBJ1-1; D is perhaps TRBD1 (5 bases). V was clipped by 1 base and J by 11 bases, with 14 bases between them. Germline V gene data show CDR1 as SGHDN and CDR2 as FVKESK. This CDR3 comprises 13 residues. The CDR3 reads CASSQGLGTGAFF. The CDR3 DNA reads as TGTGCCAGCAGCCAAGGACTCGGGACTGGGGCTTTCTTT.

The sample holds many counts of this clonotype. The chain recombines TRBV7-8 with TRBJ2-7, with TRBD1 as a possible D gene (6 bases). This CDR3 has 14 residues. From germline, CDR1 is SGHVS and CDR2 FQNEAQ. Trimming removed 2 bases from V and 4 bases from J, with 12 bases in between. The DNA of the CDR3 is TGTGCCAGCAGCTTACAACAGGGTGCGTACGAGCAGTACTTC. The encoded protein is CASSLQQGAYEQYF.

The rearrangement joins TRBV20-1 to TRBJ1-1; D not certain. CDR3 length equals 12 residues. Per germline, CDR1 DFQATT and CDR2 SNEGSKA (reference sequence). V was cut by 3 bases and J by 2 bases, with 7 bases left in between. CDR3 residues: CSASGDNTEAFF. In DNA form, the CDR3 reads TGCAGTGCTAGCGGAGATAACACTGAAGCTTTCTTT.

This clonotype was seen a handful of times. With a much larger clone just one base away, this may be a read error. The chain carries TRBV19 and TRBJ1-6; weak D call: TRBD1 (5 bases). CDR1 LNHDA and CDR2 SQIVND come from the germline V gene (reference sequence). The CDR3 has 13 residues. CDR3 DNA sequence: TGTGCCAGTAACCCAGGGTCTAATCCACCCCTCCACTTT. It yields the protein CASNPGSNPPLHF.

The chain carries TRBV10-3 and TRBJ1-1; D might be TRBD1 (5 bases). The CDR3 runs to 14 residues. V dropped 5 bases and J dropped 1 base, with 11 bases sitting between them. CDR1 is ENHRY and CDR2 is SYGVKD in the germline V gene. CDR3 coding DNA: TGTGCCATCAGTTATGAAGGACAGAACACTGAAGCTTTCTTT. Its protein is CAISYEGQNTEAFF.

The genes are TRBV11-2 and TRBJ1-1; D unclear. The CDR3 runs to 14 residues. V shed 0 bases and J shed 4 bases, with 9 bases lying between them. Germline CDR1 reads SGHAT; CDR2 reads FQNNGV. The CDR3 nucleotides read TGTGCCAGCAGCTTAGAGGTCGTGGGCACTGAAGCTTTCTTT. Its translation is CASSLEVVGTEAFF.

CDR3 DNA: TGTGCCAGCAGCTTAGTATTTCTAGCTAGCGGGGGAGCAAGACAAGAGACCCAGTACTTC. This encodes CASSLVFLASGGARQETQYF. The chain has TRBV7-8 and TRBJ2-5, with TRBD2 identical over 10 bases. Germline V gene data show CDR1 as SGHVS and CDR2 as FQNEAQ. V trimming: 1 base; J trimming: 2 bases; junction bases outside the gene matches: 16. The CDR3 consists of 20 residues.

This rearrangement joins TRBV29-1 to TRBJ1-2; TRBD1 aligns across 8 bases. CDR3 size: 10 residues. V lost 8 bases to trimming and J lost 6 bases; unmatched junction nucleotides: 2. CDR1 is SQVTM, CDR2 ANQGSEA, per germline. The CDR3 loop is CSPGGHGYTF. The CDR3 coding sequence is TGCAGCCCAGGGGGCCATGGCTACACCTTC.

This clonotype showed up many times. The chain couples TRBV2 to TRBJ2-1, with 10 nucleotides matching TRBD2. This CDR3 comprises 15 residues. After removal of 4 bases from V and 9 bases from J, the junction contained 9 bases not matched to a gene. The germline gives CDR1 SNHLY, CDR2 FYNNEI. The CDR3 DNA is TGTGCCAGCAGTGTCAGGTCTAGCGGGAGTCCTGAGCAGTTCTTC. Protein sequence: CASSVRSSGSPEQFF.

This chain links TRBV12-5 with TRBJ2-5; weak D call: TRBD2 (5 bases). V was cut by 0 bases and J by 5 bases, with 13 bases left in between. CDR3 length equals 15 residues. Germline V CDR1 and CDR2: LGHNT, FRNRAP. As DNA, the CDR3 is TGTGCTAGTGGTTTGGTACCGGTGCCGGGGGAGACCCAGTACTTC. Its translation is CASGLVPVPGETQYF.

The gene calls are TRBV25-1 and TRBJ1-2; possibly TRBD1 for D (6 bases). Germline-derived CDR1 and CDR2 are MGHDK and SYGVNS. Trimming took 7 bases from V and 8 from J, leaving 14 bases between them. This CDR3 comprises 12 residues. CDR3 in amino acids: CASKEGGGGYTF. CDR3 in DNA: TGTGCCAGCAAGGAGGGCGGGGGCGGCTACACCTTC.

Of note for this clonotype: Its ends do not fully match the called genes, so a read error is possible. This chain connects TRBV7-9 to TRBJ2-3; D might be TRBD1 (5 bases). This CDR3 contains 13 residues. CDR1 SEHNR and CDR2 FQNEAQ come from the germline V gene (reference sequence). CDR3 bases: TGCGCCAGCAGTGCAGGGTTCACAGATACGCAGTATTTT. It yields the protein CASSAGFTDTQYF.

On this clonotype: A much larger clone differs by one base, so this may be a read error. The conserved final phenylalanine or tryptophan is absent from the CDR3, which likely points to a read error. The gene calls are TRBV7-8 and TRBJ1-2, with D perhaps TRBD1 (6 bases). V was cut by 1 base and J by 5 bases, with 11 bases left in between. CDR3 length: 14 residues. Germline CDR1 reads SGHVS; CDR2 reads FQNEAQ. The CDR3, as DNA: TGTGCCAGCAGCTTAGGTCAGGGGTGGTATGGCTACACCTCC. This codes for CASSLGQGWYGYTS.

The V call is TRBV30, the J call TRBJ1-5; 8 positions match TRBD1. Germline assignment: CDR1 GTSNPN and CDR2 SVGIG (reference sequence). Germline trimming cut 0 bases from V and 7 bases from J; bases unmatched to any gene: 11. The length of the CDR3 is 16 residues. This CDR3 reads CAWSVQGGQGGQPQHF. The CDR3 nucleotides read TGTGCCTGGAGTGTACAAGGTGGACAGGGAGGCCAGCCCCAGCATTTT.